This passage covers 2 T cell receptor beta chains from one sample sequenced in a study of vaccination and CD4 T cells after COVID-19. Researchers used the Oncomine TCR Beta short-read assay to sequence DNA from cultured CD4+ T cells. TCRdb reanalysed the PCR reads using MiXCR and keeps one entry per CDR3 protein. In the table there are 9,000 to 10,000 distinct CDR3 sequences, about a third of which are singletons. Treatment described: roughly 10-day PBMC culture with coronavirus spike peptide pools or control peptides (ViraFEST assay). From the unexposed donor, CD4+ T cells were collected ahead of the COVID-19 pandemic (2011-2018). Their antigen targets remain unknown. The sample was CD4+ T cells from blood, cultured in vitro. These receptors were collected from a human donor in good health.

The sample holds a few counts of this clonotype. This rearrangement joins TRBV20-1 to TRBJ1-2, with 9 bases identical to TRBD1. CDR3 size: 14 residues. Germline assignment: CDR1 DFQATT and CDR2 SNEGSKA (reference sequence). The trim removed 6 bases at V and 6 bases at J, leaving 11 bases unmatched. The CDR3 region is CSAEGGTGRNGYTF. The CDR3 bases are TGCAGTGCCGAAGGTGGGACAGGGCGGAATGGCTACACCTTC.

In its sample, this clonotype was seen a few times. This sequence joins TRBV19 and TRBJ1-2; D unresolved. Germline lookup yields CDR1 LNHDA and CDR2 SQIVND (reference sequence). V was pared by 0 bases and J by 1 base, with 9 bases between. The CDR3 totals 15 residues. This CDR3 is CASSIDSGFNYGYTF. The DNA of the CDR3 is TGTGCCAGTAGTATAGACAGTGGGTTTAACTATGGCTACACCTTC. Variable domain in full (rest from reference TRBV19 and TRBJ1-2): DGGITQSPKYLFRKEGQNVTLSCEQNLNHDAMYWYRQDPGQGLRLIYYSQIVNDFQKGDIAEGYSVSREKKESFPLTVTSAQKNPTAFYLCASSIDSGFNYGYTFGSGTRLTVV.